This record looks at one T cell receptor (beta chain) sequence and its context. The antigen it recognizes is unknown. No per-base quality is available; no much larger clone lies one base away. Spanning cysteine to phenylalanine, the CDR3 consists of 16 amino acids. The CDR3 DNA has 48 bases and is translated from base 1. V loses 1 base, J loses 2 bases, and the germline ends lie 11 bases apart. CDR1 and CDR2 were assigned from the germline V gene as KGHDR and SFDVKD. Enrolling through a virtual design, the prospective study's participants ranged in age from roughly 18 to 95 years and lived across approximately 25 United States geographic areas. In the prospective study, participants were assigned to cohorts based on the clinical history participants reported in a screening survey and a study questionnaire. Mobile phlebotomists in the prospective study collected whole blood, serum and a nasopharyngeal or oropharyngeal swab from every participant. Participants in the prospective study had the option to provide additional blood draws and questionnaires over a roughly 2-month period. Blood samples from the prospective study were shipped frozen or at room temperature prior to DNA extraction.

This sample is drawn from a study of blood T cell repertoires in COVID-19 (dated by TCRdb to between 2020 and 2021). Some background on the complete study: Collaborator samples came from the United States, Italy and Spain and covered acute and convalescent phases of COVID-19. The repertoires were made available in a free public database intended to serve as a resource for research on the immune response to SARS-CoV-2. Nearly every sample came with metadata listing a de-identified subject ID, COVID-19 status, age in years and sex. Where available, HLA class I and class II types were taken from metadata supplied by the sample provider and were not determined by assay-based typing. The material from the prospective study consisted of cDNA or gDNA derived from T cells, B-cell-depleted T cells, or PBMCs. The samples were drawn from the first 160 participants of the ongoing ImmuneRACE study and from under 1,500 subjects provided by 6 global collaborators. Subjects who had been exposed to COVID-19, were actively infected with it, or had recovered from it provided the deeply sampled blood TCRbeta repertoires that made up the dataset.

The immunoSEQ Assay, a bias-controlled multiplex PCR, was used to amplify TCRbeta CDR3 regions from genomic DNA. Turning to the authors' computational methods: The number of nucleated cells in each sample was estimated from the amplification of reference gene primers within the assay. Sequence reads were collapsed and filtered to measure the absolute abundance of every unique TCRbeta CDR3 rearrangement. For each sample, productive Simpson clonality was calculated as the square root of Simpson's diversity index across productive rearrangements. Here the immuneACCESS table is served through TCRdb, limited to in-frame sequences with V and J called. Missing clones are a known gap in these copies; in checked studies unresolved V genes cover under half, and the rest lacks a known reason. Clone size and the V and J calls come from that table; the DNA yielded D and trimming. Counted in this sample were approximately 250,000 clones; approximately 88% of them appeared once. Of the sample, about 2.5% is held by the ten largest clones.

General study outcomes and caveats: The amount of clinical and demographic metadata varied by source and participant and was provided uncurated.

The sample consisted of PBMCs or T cells enriched from blood (not recorded which). In this chain, TRBV24-1 is recombined with TRBJ1-5; the D gene cannot be named for sure. The origin of this receptor is a woman aged 40 to 49 with acute COVID-19. The CDR3 amino acid sequence is: CATSDFRSSGNQPQHF. The DNA sequence is TGTGCCACCAGTGATTTTCGGTCGTCGGGCAATCAGCCCCAGCATTTT.